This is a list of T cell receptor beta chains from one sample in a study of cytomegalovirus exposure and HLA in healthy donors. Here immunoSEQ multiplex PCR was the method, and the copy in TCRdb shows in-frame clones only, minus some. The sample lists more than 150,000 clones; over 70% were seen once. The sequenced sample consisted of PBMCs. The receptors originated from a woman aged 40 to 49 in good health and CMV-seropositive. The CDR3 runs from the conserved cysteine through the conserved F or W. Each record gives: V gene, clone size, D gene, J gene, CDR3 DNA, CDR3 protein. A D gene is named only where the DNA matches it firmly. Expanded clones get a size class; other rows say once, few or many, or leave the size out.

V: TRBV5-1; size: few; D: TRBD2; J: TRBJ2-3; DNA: TGCGCCAGCAGCTTGAGCTCTAGCGGAAGCACAGATACGCAGTATTTT; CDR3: CASSLSSSGSTDTQYF
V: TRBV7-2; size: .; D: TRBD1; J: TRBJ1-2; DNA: TGTGCCAGCACGTTAGACAGGGCGAACTATGGCTACACCTTC; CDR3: CASTLDRANYGYTF
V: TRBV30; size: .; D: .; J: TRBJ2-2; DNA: TGTGCCTGGCATGGAGGGACCCGGGACACCGGGGAGCTGTTTTTT; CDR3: CAWHGGTRDTGELFF
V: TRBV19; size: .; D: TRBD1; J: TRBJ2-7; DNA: TGTGCCAGTAGTATCTCAGGGGGCATCTCCTACGAGCAGTACTTC; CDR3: CASSISGGISYEQYF
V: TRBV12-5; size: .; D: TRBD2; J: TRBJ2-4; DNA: TGTGCTAGTGGTTTGGTTCCAGCGGGGGGGATTCAGTACTTC; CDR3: CASGLVPAGGIQYF
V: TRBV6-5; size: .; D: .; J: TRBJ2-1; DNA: TGTGCCAGCAGCCCGAGAGGATGGAATGAGCAGTTCTTC; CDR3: CASSPRGWNEQFF
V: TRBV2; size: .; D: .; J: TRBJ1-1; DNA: TGTGCCAGCAGAGAAGAAACAGGGATGAACACTGAAGCTTTCTTT; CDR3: CASREETGMNTEAFF
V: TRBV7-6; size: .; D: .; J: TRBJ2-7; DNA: TGTGCCAGCAGCTTAGCTTGGTTGGGCCACACCGACTACGAGCAGTACTTC; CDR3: CASSLAWLGHTDYEQYF
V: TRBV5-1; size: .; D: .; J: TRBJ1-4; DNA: TGCGCCAGCAGCTTGGATGGATACCAGGAAGCAACTAATGAAAAACTGTTTTTT; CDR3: CASSLDGYQEATNEKLFF
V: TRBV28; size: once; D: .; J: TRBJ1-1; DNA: TGTGCCAGCAAGCCCGAACCTAGACAGGTTGAAGCTTTCTTT; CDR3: CASKPEPRQVEAFF
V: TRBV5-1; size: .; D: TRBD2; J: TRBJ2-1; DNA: TGCGCCAGCAGCGGAGCGGGGGGCGCCTACAATGAGCAGTTCTTC; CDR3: CASSGAGGAYNEQFF
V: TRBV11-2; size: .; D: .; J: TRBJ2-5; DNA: TGTGCCAGCAGCCTCAAAACCCAAGGGGGGACCCAGTACTTC; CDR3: CASSLKTQGGTQYF
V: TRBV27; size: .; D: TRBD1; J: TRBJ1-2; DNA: TGTGCCAGCAGGGGACAGGGGTGGGATGGCTACACCTTC; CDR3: CASRGQGWDGYTF
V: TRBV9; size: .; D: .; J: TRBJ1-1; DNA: TGTGCCAGCAGCGACGCACAGGGGAACACTGAAGCTTTCTTT; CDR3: CASSDAQGNTEAFF
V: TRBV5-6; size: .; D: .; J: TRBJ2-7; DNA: TGTGCCAGCAGCCGCTCCTACGAGCAGTACTTC; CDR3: CASSRSYEQYF
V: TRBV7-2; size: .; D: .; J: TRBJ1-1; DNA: TGTGCCAGCAGTTGGCGGGGTGTTGGGAACACTGAAGCTTTCTTT; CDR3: CASSWRGVGNTEAFF
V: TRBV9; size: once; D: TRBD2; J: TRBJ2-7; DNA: TGTGCCAGCAGCCCACGGACTAGCGGACCTTACGAGCAGTACTTC; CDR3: CASSPRTSGPYEQYF
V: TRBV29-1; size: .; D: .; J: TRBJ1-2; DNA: TGCAGCGTTGCCAAGCAAACCTTC; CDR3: CSVAKQTF
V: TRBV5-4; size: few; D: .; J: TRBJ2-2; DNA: TGTGCCAGCAGCTCCATCGGGGGTTTTTCGAACACCGGGGAGCTGTTTTTT; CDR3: CASSSIGGFSNTGELFF
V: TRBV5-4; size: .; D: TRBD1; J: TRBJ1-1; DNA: TGTGCCAGCAGCCTACCCCAAACAGGGGGAACTGAAGCTTTCTTT; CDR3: CASSLPQTGGTEAFF
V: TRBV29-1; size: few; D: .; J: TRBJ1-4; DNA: TGCAGCGCCCGAGGACTTAATGAAAAACTGTTTTTT; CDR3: CSARGLNEKLFF
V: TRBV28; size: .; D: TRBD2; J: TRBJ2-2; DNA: TGTGCCAGCAGTACGCGGGGGGGCCTCACCGGGGAGCTGTTTTTT; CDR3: CASSTRGGLTGELFF